This entry lists 30 T cell receptor beta chains sequenced from one sample in a study of CD8 T cells in Susac syndrome. The authors reverse transcribed about 0.5 to 1 ug RNA with random hexamers. MiXCR, run by TCRdb on the immunoSEQ multiplex PCR reads, gives a single entry per CDR3 protein. Among about 440,000 distinct CDR3 sequences listed, about 85% were seen once. Input material: CD8+ T cells from PBMCs. Every receptor here comes from a human donor with multiple sclerosis.

The chain links TRBV27 to TRBJ2-2, with 7 bases fitting TRBD2. Germline CDR1 and CDR2: MNHEY and SMNVEV (reference sequence). V shed 0 bases and J 7 bases; nucleotides not matched to a gene: 5. CDR3 size: 15 residues. The CDR3 reads CASSLSYAGDGELFF. The CDR3 region has the DNA TGTGCCAGCAGTTTATCGTACGCGGGAGACGGGGAGCTGTTTTTT.

The gene calls are TRBV7-8 and TRBJ2-1; TRBD2 agrees at 9 bases. CDR3 length: 16 residues. In germline, CDR1 is SGHVS, CDR2 FQNEAQ. V lost 1 base and J lost 6; bases outside the gene matches: 7. The CDR3 sequence: CASSLEVGGGANEQFF. DNA for the CDR3: TGTGCCAGCAGCTTAGAAGTCGGCGGGGGGGCCAATGAGCAGTTCTTC. Based on the CDR3 plus reference TRBV7-8 and TRBJ2-1, the full variable domain is GAGVSQSPRYKVAKRGQDVALRCDPISGHVSLFWYQQALGQGPEFLTYFQNEAQLDKSGLPSDRFFAERPEGSVSTLKIQRTQQEDSAVYLCASSLEVGGGANEQFFGPGTRLTVL.

This clonotype appeared a single time. The rearrangement links TRBV7-2 to TRBJ2-2, with 9 bases fitting TRBD2. Germline CDR1 SGHTA, CDR2 FQGNSA. Trimming took 1 base from V and 6 from J; bases not matched to a gene: 9. The CDR3 is made up of 17 amino acids. The CDR3 bases are TGTGCCAGCAGCTTAGAGTGGTTGCGGGAGGGTCCCGGGGAGCTGTTTTTT. Protein: CASSLEWLREGPGELFF.

This clonotype was observed a single time. V gene TRBV5-5 combines with J gene TRBJ1-1; D possibly corresponds to TRBD1 (5 bases). The germline CDR1 and CDR2 sequences are SGHKS and YYEKEE (reference sequence). The CDR3 is made up of 18 amino acids. Trimming left V 0 bases short and J 0 bases short, with 18 bases between. For the CDR3, the DNA is TGTGCCAGCAGCTTGGTGGGGGGTGCAGCCTTTATGAACACTGAAGCTTTCTTT. Protein product: CASSLVGGAAFMNTEAFF.

The chain couples TRBV30 to TRBJ2-7; TRBD1 agrees at 8 bases. Germline V gene data show CDR1 as GTSNPN and CDR2 as SVGIG (reference sequence). V trimming: 8 bases; J trimming: 3 bases; junction bases outside the gene matches: 9. The CDR3 is 13 residues long. The CDR3 loop is CARDSDRVYEQYF. CDR3 nucleotides: TGTGCCCGAGATTCGGACAGGGTCTACGAGCAGTACTTC.

The V call is TRBV4-1, the J call TRBJ1-1; D gene ambiguous. CDR3 length: 14 residues. The germline gives CDR1 MGHRA, CDR2 YSYEKL. V shed 0 bases and J shed 2 bases, with 7 bases lying between them. CDR3 loop: CASSQDASNTEAFF. The CDR3 nucleotides read TGCGCCAGCAGCCAAGATGCGAGTAACACTGAAGCTTTCTTT.

V usage is TRBV30 and J usage is TRBJ1-2; 8 bases line up with TRBD1. The CDR3 is 12 amino acids. CDR1 and CDR2 (germline): GTSNPN, SVGIG (reference sequence). With 8 bases clipped from V and 3 bases from J, the junction kept 5 bases outside the gene matches. The CDR3 reads CARTGLDYGYTF. CDR3 nucleotides: TGTGCCAGGACAGGGCTCGACTATGGCTACACCTTC.

The V call is TRBV3-1, the J call TRBJ2-5; D may be TRBD2 (7 bases). V was cut by 0 bases and J by 0 bases, with 11 bases left in between. Germline loops: CDR1 LGHDT, CDR2 YNNKEL (reference sequence). The CDR3 totals 16 residues. CDR3 loop: CASSQEGGGYQETQYF. The CDR3 region has the DNA TGTGCCAGCAGCCAAGAGGGGGGGGGCTACCAAGAGACCCAGTACTTC.

The chain carries TRBV7-9 and TRBJ2-2, with a tentative D call TRBD2 (5 bases). This CDR3 spans 15 amino acids. The germline V gene has CDR1 SEHNR and CDR2 FQNEAQ (reference sequence). The germline V and J ends were trimmed by 4 bases and 4 bases, with 13 bases remaining between them. For the CDR3, the DNA is TGTGCCAGCAGCTCCGAATTAGCGCTCACCGGGGAGCTGTTTTTT. Translating it yields CASSSELALTGELFF.

V gene TRBV24-1 combines with J gene TRBJ2-2, with no clear D. The germline V gene has CDR1 KGHDR and CDR2 SFDVKD. The CDR3 length is 17 residues. V lost 3 bases, J lost 5 bases, and 18 bases lay in between. CDR3 DNA sequence: TGTGCCACCAGTGATGGGGTGCGGAAGGTTGGGACCGGGGAGCTGTTTTTT. Its translation: CATSDGVRKVGTGELFF.

This clonotype was seen just once. The chain employs TRBV2 and TRBJ2-7; 7 bases align to TRBD2. The CDR3 spans 15 residues. In germline, CDR1 is SNHLY, CDR2 FYNNEI. V dropped 3 bases and J dropped 1; count of bases not matched to a gene: 6. CDR3 region: CASSDGPSGSYEQYF. DNA of the CDR3: TGTGCCAGCAGTGACGGCCCTAGCGGATCCTACGAGCAGTACTTC.

This sequence joins TRBV5-1 and TRBJ2-7; perhaps TRBD2 as D (8 bases). The CDR3 has 14 amino acids. V was cut by 7 bases and J by 5 bases, with 19 bases left in between. Germline V gene data show CDR1 as SGHRS and CDR2 as YFSETQ. The CDR3 is CASRPGGGGDEQYF. In DNA, the CDR3 is TGCGCCAGCCGCCCGGGAGGGGGCGGGGACGAGCAGTACTTC.

The V gene is TRBV27, the J gene TRBJ1-1; possible D gene TRBD1, 6 bases. Germline V gene lookup returns CDR1 MNHEY and CDR2 SMNVEV (reference sequence). The ends were cut back, 3 bases at V and 3 bases at J, with 17 bases in the middle. The CDR3 extends over 16 amino acids. CDR3: CASSLGTPPGHTEAFF. CDR3 nucleotides: TGTGCCAGCAGTTTGGGGACACCACCCGGTCACACTGAAGCTTTCTTT.

J is TRBJ2-2 and V is TRBV29-1; maybe TRBD2 (6 bases). This CDR3 contains 13 residues. CDR1 SQVTM and CDR2 ANQGSEA come from the germline V gene. V lost 7 bases and J lost 7, with 16 bases in between. The chain's CDR3 is CSAVGSLSGELFF. In DNA form, the CDR3 reads TGCAGCGCCGTCGGGAGCCTGAGCGGGGAGCTGTTTTTT.

The rearrangement links TRBV7-9 to TRBJ2-3, with a possible D match to TRBD2 (7 bases). The CDR3 consists of 15 residues. V lost 5 bases and J lost 0, with 12 bases in between. Germline V gene data show CDR1 as SEHNR and CDR2 as FQNEAQ (reference sequence). The CDR3 DNA reads as TGTGCCAGCAGCGCGCGGGGGCCAAGCACAGATACGCAGTATTTT. Its translation is CASSARGPSTDTQYF.

The rearrangement links TRBV6-1 to TRBJ1-5, with unresolved D. V gave up 0 bases and J gave up 7 bases, with 7 bases separating them. The CDR3 totals 13 residues. Germline V lookup: CDR1 MNHNS, CDR2 SASEGT. The CDR3 DNA reads TGTGCCAGCAGTGAAGCCGAGACCCAGCCCCAGCATTTT. This gives the protein CASSEAETQPQHF.

This chain links TRBV11-3 with TRBJ2-3, with D hard to call. The CDR3 runs 13 residues. The germline gives CDR1 SGHNT, CDR2 YENEEA. V lost 3 bases and J lost 6, with 10 bases in between. CDR3 residues: CASSLADQDTQYF. In DNA, the CDR3 is TGTGCCAGCAGCTTGGCGGACCAGGATACGCAGTATTTT.

This clonotype came up a few times. The chain carries TRBV27 and TRBJ1-2, with 9 bases fitting TRBD1. Germline V gives CDR1 MNHEY, CDR2 SMNVEV (reference sequence). Trimming took 4 bases from V and 2 from J; bases not matched to a gene: 5. This CDR3 region has 15 residues. The CDR3 here is CASSSPGTGNYGYTF. CDR3 DNA sequence: TGTGCCAGCAGTTCCCCCGGGACAGGGAACTATGGCTACACCTTC.

This clonotype was detected once. This chain links TRBV29-1 with TRBJ2-3, with D unclear. The length of the CDR3 is 14 residues. V lost 2 bases and J lost 2, with 11 bases in between. Germline-derived CDR1 and CDR2 are SQVTM and ANQGSEA. Here the CDR3 DNA reads TGCAGCGTTGAATCCGGAGACAACACAGATACGCAGTATTTT. Amino acid sequence: CSVESGDNTDTQYF.

The chain uses TRBV20-1 and TRBJ2-3; 7 bases align to TRBD1. J lost 0 bases, V lost 6 bases, and 9 bases had no gene match. This CDR3 spans 15 amino acids. Per the germline V gene, CDR1 is DFQATT and CDR2 is SNEGSKA (reference sequence). The CDR3 is CSASPQGPSTDTQYF. CDR3 nucleotides: TGCAGTGCAAGCCCACAGGGGCCTAGCACAGATACGCAGTATTTT.

The chain employs TRBV27 and TRBJ2-7; D remains unclear. The ends were cut back, 4 bases at V and 3 bases at J, with 13 bases in the middle. Looked up from germline, CDR1 is MNHEY and CDR2 is SMNVEV (reference sequence). CDR3 size: 14 residues. The CDR3 DNA sequence: TGTGCCAGCAGTTCGTTCCCTAAGGACTACGAGCAGTACTTC. Its translation is CASSSFPKDYEQYF.

CDR3 sequence reads: CASSQGGGGLFF. CDR3 nucleotides: TGTGCCAGCAGCCAAGGGGGCGGTGGATTGTTTTTT. J is TRBJ1-4 and V is TRBV14; a weak D match, TRBD1 (5 bases). Per germline, CDR1 SGHDN and CDR2 FVKESK. V was cut by 1 base and J by 15 bases, with 12 bases left in between. The CDR3 extends over 12 amino acids.

The chain recombines TRBV15 with TRBJ2-7, with D perhaps TRBD1 (5 bases). CDR3 length: 14 amino acids. The V and J ends lost 0 bases and 2 bases respectively, with 8 bases between them. The germline CDR1 and CDR2 sequences are LNHNV and YYDKDF (reference sequence). CDR3 sequence reads: CATSRDIRAYEQYF. The CDR3 DNA reads as TGTGCCACCAGCAGAGATATCAGGGCCTACGAGCAGTACTTC.

The V gene is TRBV27, the J gene TRBJ2-7, with 7 bases fitting TRBD2. CDR1 and CDR2 (germline): MNHEY, SMNVEV (reference sequence). This CDR3 has 15 amino acids. V was pared by 3 bases and J by 2 bases, with 7 bases of the junction left unmatched. The CDR3: CASSLGGVPPYEQYF. CDR3 DNA: TGTGCCAGCAGTTTGGGAGGGGTTCCCCCCTACGAGCAGTACTTC.

CDR3 in DNA: TGTGCCACCCCGAGGGAGCGGGGGGGCAATGAGCAGTTCTTC. Its protein is CATPRERGGNEQFF. V gene TRBV2 combines with J gene TRBJ2-1; 10 nucleotides align to TRBD2. After removal of 10 bases from V and 6 bases from J, the junction contained 9 bases not matched to a gene. Germline CDR1 and CDR2: SNHLY and FYNNEI. The CDR3 length is 14 residues. The whole variable domain, filled in from reference TRBV2 and TRBJ2-1, reads EPEVTQTPSHQVTQMGQEVILRCVPISNHLYFYWYRQILGQKVEFLVSFYNNEISEKSEIFDDQFSVERPDGSNFTLKIRSTKLEDSAMYFCATPRERGGNEQFFGPGTRLTVL.

The V and J genes are TRBV4-1 and TRBJ2-5; TRBD1 agrees at 8 bases. J gave up 5 bases and V 3 bases, and 8 bases lay outside the gene matches. The length of the CDR3 is 15 residues. Germline loops: CDR1 MGHRA, CDR2 YSYEKL. CDR3 protein: CASSQAGGAGETQYF. CDR3 sequence (DNA): TGCGCCAGCAGCCAGGCAGGGGGCGCGGGGGAGACCCAGTACTTC.

V is TRBV3-1 and J is TRBJ2-7; 9 bases line up with TRBD2. J was trimmed by 2 bases and V by 4 bases; bases with no gene match: 6. The CDR3 consists of 15 residues. Germline CDR1 and CDR2: LGHDT and YNNKEL (reference sequence). CDR3 amino acids: CASSLSGGPTYEQYF. DNA of the CDR3: TGTGCCAGCAGCCTTAGCGGGGGACCTACCTACGAGCAGTACTTC.

The chain carries TRBV30 and TRBJ2-7; D is possibly TRBD2 (5 bases). This CDR3 spans 13 amino acids. V lost 1 base and J lost 3, with 10 bases in between. The germline gives CDR1 GTSNPN, CDR2 SVGIG (reference sequence). The CDR3 DNA reads as TGTGCCTGGAGTGACGAGGGAGTCTACGAGCAGTACTTC. Translation gives CAWSDEGVYEQYF.

V is TRBV27 and J is TRBJ2-1, with D possibly being TRBD2 (6 bases). The CDR3 has 15 amino acids. Trimming took off 1 base at V and 7 bases at J, with 14 bases between the two ends. Germline assignment: CDR1 MNHEY and CDR2 SMNVEV (reference sequence). For the CDR3, the DNA is TGTGCCAGCAGTTTATTGGGGGACTTGGGGAATGAGCAGTTCTTC. It codes for CASSLLGDLGNEQFF.

The CDR3 DNA follows: TGTGCCAGCAGCGGATCCTCAGGGGAGGAGGGCGAAAAACTGTTTTTT. Amino acid sequence: CASSGSSGEEGEKLFF. This chain joins TRBV9 and TRBJ1-4; the D gene is possibly TRBD1 (6 bases). V was clipped by 3 bases and J by 8 bases, with 20 bases between them. The CDR3 contains 16 residues. Germline lookup yields CDR1 SGDLS and CDR2 YYNGEE. Full variable domain (remainder filled in from reference TRBV9 and TRBJ1-4): DSGVTQTPKHLITATGQRVTLRCSPRSGDLSVYWYQQSLDQGLQFLIQYYNGEERAKGNILERFSAQQFPDLHSELNLSSLELGDSALYFCASSGSSGEEGEKLFFGSGTQLSVL.